Given below is one TCR beta chain in context. The sample is drawn from a study of T cell changes during pregnancy in multiple sclerosis. Measured with immunoSEQ multiplex PCR; TCRdb has only the in-frame clones, and not every one. The sample has 40,000 to 60,000 clones, roughly nine tenths seen once. CDR1 GTSNPN and CDR2 SVGIG come from the germline V gene (reference sequence). Trimming removed 0 bases from V and 10 bases from J, with 13 bases in between. The CDR3 runs 13 residues. V gene TRBV30 combines with J gene TRBJ2-1; tentatively, D is TRBD1 (5 bases). Sequenced here: CD4+ T cells from peripheral blood mononuclear cells, sampled before pregnancy. The sequence derives from a female donor with multiple sclerosis, enrolled in a pregnancy study. The CDR3 nucleotides are TGTGCCTGGAGTGTTTTGGGGCTCGGAGAGCAGTTCTTC. As protein: CAWSVLGLGEQFF.